This TCR beta chain was retrieved from a study of early T cells in non-severe SARS-CoV-2 infection. TCRdb fed the 5' RACE reads into MiXCR, producing one record per CDR3 protein. The profile shows about 40,000 distinct CDR3 sequences, about 5.9% of them singletons. The CDR3 loop spans 15 amino acids. Germline CDR1 and CDR2: SQVTM and ANQGSEA. This clonotype was recorded many times. The junction and the germline gene differ at one end; a read error may be behind it. The sequence derives from an adult who was a healthcare worker with PCR-confirmed SARS-CoV-2 infection or an uninfected control (not recorded which). Sequencing used whole blood, obtained at baseline. This rearrangement joins TRBV29-1 to TRBJ1-1; D remains unclear. DNA for the CDR3: TGCAGCATTGAGGGAACGGCGCGATGGAACACTGAAGCTTTCTTT. It translates to CSIEGTARWNTEAFF.